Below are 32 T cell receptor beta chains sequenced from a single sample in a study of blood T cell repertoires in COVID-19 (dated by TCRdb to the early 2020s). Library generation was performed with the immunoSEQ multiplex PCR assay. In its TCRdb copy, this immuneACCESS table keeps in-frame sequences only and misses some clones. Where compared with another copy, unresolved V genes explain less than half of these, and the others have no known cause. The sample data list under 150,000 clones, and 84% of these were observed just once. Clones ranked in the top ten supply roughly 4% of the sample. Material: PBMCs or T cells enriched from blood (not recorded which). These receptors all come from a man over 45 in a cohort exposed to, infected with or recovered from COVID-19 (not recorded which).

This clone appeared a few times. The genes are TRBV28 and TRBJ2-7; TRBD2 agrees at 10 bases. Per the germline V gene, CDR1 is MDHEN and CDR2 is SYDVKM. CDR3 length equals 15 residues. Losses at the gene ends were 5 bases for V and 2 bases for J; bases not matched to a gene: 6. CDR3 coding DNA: TGTGCCAGCAGTCTCGGGACTAGCGATGCCTACGAGCAGTACTTC. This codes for CASSLGTSDAYEQYF. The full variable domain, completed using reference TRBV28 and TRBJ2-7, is DVKVTQSSRYLVKRTGEKVFLECVQDMDHENMFWYRQDPGLGLRLIYFSYDVKMKEKGDIPEGYSVSREKKERFSLILESASTNQTSMYLCASSLGTSDAYEQYFGPGTRLTVT.

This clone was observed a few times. In nucleotides, the CDR3 is TGTGCCAGCAGCCAAGGGTCTACAGGGCCCTATGGCTACACCTTC. It encodes CASSQGSTGPYGYTF. The gene calls are TRBV14 and TRBJ1-2; D is possibly TRBD1 (6 bases). Germline-derived CDR1 and CDR2 are SGHDN and FVKESK. The length of the CDR3 is 15 residues. V was pared by 1 base and J by 4 bases, with 13 bases between.

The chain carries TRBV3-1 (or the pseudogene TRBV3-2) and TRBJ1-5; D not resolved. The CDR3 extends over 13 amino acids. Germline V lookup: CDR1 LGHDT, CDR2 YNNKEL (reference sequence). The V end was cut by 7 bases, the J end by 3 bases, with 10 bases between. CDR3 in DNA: TGTGCCAGCACTGGAGGGAACAATCAGCCCCAGCATTTT. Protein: CASTGGNNQPQHF.

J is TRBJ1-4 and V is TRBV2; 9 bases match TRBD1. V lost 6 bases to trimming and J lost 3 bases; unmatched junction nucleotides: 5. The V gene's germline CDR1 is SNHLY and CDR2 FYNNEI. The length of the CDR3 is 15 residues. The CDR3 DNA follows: TGTGCCAGCAGGACCGGGACAGGGTCTAATGAAAAACTGTTTTTT. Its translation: CASRTGTGSNEKLFF.

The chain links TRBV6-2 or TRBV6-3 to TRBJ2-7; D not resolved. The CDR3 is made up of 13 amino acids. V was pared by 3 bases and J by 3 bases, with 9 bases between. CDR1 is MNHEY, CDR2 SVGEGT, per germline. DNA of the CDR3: TGTGCCAGCAGTTATGTCCCTAGCTACGAGCAGTACTTC. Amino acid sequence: CASSYVPSYEQYF.

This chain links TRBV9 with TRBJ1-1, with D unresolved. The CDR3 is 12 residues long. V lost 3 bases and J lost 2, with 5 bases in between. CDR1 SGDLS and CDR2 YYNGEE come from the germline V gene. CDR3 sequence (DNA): TGTGCCAGCAGCGCGTTCAACACTGAAGCTTTCTTT. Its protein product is CASSAFNTEAFF.

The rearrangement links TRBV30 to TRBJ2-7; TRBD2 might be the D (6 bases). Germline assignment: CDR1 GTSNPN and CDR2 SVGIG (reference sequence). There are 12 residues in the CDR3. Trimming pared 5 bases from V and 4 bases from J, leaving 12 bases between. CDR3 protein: CAWLTSRYEQYF. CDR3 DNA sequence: TGTGCCTGGCTCACTAGCAGGTACGAGCAGTACTTC.

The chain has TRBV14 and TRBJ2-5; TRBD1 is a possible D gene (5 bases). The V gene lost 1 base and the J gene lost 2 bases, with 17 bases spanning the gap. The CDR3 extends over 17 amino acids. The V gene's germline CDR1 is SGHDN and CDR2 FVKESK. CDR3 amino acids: CASSQVIGAVGQETQYF. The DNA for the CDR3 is TGTGCCAGCAGCCAAGTGATTGGGGCAGTGGGGCAAGAGACCCAGTACTTC.

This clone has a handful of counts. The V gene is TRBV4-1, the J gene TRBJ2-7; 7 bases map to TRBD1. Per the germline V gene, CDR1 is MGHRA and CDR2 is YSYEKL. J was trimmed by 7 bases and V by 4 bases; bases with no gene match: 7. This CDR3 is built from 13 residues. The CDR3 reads CASSPSAGGEQYF. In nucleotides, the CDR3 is TGCGCCAGCAGCCCCAGCGCAGGGGGTGAGCAGTACTTC.

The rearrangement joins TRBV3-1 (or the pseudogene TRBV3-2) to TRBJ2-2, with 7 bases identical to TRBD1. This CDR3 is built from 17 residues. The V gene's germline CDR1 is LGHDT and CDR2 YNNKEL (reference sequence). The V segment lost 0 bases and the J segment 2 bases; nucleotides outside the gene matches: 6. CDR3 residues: CASSQENWDSNTGELFF. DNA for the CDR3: TGTGCCAGCAGCCAAGAAAATTGGGACAGCAACACCGGGGAGCTGTTTTTT.

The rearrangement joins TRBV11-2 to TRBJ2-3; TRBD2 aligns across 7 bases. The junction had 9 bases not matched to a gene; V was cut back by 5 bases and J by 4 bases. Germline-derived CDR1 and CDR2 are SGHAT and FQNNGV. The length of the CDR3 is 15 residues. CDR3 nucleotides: TGTGCCAGCAGCCCGACCACTAGCGTCGCAGATACGCAGTATTTT. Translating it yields CASSPTTSVADTQYF.

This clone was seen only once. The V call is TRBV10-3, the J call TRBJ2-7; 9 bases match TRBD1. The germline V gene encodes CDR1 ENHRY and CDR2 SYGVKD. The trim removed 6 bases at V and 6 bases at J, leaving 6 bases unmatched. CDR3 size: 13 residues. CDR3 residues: CAIRTGTGSEQYF. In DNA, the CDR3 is TGTGCCATCAGGACCGGGACAGGGAGCGAGCAGTACTTC.

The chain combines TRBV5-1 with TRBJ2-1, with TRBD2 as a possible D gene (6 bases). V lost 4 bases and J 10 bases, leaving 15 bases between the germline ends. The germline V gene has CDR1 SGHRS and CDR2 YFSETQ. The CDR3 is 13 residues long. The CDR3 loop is CASSPGGDREQFF. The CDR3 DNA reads TGCGCCAGCAGCCCTGGCGGGGATCGGGAGCAGTTCTTC.

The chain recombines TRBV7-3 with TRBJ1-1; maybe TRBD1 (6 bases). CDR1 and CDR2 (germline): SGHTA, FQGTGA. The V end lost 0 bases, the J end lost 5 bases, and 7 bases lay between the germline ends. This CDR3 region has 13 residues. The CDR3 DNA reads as TGTGCCAGCAGCTTAACCGACAGGACTGAAGCTTTCTTT. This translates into CASSLTDRTEAFF.

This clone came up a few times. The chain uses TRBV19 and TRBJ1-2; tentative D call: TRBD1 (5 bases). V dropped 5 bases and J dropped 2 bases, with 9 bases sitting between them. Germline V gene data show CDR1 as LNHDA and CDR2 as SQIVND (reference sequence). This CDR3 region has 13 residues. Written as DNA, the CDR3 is TGTGCCAGTAGTCGGGGGACCAACTATGGCTACACCTTC. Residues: CASSRGTNYGYTF.

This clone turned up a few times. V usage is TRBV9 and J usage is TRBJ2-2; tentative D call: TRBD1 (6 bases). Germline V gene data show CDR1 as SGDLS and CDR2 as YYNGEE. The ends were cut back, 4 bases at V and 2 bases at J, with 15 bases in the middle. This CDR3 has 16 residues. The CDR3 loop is CASSPEARGNTGELFF. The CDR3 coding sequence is TGTGCCAGCAGCCCAGAGGCCAGGGGCAACACCGGGGAGCTGTTTTTT.

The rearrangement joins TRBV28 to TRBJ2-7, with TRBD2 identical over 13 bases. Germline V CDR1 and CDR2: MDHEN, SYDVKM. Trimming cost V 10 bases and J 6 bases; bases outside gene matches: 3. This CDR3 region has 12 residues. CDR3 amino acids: CATRLAGGEQYF. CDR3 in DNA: TGTGCCACCCGACTAGCGGGAGGCGAGCAGTACTTC.

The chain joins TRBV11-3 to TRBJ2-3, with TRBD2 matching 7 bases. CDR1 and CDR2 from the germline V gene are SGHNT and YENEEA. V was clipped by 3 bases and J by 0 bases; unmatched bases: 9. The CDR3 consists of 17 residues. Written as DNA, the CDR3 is TGTGCCAGCAGCTTCTTACTAGCGCTTCCCAGCACAGATACGCAGTATTTT. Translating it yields CASSFLLALPSTDTQYF.

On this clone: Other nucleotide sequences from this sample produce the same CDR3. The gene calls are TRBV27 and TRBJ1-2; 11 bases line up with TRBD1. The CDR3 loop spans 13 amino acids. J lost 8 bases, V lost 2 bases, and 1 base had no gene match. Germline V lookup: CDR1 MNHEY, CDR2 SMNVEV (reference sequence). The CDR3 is CASSLGQGAGYTF. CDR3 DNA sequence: TGTGCCAGCAGTTTAGGACAGGGGGCAGGCTACACCTTC.

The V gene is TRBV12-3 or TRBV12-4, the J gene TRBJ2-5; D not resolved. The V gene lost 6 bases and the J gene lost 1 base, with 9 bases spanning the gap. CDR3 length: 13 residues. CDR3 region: CASSRSTQETQYF. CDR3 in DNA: TGTGCCAGCAGCCGATCTACCCAAGAGACCCAGTACTTC.

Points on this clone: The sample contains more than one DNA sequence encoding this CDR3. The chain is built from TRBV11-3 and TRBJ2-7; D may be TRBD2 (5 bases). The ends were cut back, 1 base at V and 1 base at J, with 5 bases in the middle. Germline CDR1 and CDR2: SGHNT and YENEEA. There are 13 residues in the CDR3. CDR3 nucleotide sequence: TGTGCCAGCAGCTTAGCGGGATCCTACGAGCAGTACTTC. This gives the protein CASSLAGSYEQYF.

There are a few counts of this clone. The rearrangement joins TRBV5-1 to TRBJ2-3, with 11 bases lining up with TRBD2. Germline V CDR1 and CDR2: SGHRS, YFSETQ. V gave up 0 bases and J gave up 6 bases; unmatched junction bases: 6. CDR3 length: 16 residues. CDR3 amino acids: CASSLATSGTGDTQYF. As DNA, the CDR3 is TGCGCCAGCAGCTTGGCGACTAGCGGGACAGGGGATACGCAGTATTTT.

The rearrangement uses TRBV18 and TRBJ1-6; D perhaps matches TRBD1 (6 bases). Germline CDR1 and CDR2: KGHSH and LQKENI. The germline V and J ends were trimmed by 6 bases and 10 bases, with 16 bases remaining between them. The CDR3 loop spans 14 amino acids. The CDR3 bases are TGTGCCAGCTCGTCGGGACAACAGGGCTCACCCCTCCACTTT. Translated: CASSSGQQGSPLHF.

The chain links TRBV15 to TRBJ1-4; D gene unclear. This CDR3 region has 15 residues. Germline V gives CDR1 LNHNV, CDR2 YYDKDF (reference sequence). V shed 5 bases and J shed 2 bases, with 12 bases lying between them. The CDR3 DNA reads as TGTGCCACCAGCGACCGGTCAGGCACTAATGAAAAACTGTTTTTT. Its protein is CATSDRSGTNEKLFF.

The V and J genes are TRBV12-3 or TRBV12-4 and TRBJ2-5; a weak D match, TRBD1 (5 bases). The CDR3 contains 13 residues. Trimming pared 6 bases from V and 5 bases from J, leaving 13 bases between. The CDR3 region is CASSPTETETQYF. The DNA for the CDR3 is TGTGCCAGCAGCCCGACAGAGACGGAGACCCAGTACTTC.

CDR3: CASRFSGESYNEQFF. The CDR3 DNA sequence: TGTGCCAGCAGATTTTCAGGGGAGTCCTACAATGAGCAGTTCTTC. The chain combines TRBV2 with TRBJ2-1, with D possibly TRBD1 on 6 matching bases. The CDR3 runs to 15 residues. V lost 6 bases and J 1 base, leaving 13 bases between the germline ends. Looked up from germline, CDR1 is SNHLY and CDR2 is FYNNEI.

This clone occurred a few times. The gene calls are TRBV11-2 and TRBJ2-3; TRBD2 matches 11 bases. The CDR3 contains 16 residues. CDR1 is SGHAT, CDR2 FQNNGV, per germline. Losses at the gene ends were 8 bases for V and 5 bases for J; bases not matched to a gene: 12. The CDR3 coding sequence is TGTGCCAGCGGCCGAGGGGCTAGCGGGGGGATAGATACGCAGTATTTT. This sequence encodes CASGRGASGGIDTQYF.

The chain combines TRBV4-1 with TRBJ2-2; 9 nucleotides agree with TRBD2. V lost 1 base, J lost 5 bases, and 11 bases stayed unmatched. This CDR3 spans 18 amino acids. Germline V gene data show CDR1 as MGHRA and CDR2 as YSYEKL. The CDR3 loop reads CASSQAVETLAGTGELFF. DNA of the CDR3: TGCGCCAGCAGCCAAGCGGTAGAAACCCTAGCGGGAACCGGGGAGCTGTTTTTT.

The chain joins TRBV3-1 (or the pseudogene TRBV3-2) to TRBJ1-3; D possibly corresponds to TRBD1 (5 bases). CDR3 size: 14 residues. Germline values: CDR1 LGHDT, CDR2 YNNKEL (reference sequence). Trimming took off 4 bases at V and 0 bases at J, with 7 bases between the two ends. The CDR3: CASSLGGSGNTIYF. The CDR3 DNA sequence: TGTGCCAGCAGCCTGGGGGGCTCTGGAAACACCATATATTTT.

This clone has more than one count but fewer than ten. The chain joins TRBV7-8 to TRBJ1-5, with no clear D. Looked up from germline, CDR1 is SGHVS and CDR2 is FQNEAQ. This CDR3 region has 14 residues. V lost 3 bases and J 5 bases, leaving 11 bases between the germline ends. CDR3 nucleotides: TGTGCCAGCAGCTTCAATCTAGGCGATCAGCCCCAGCATTTT. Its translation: CASSFNLGDQPQHF. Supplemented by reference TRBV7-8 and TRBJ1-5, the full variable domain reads GAGVSQSPRYKVAKRGQDVALRCDPISGHVSLFWYQQALGQGPEFLTYFQNEAQLDKSGLPSDRFFAERPEGSVSTLKIQRTQQEDSAVYLCASSFNLGDQPQHFGDGTRLSIL.

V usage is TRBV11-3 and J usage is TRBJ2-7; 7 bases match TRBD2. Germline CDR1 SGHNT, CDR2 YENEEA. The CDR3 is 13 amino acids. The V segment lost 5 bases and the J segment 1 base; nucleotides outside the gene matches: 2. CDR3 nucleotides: TGTGCCAGCAGCCGGGGAGGGTCCTACGAGCAGTACTTC. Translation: CASSRGGSYEQYF.

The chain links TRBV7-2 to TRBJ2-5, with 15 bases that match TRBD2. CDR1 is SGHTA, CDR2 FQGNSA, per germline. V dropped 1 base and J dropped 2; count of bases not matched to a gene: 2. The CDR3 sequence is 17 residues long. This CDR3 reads CASSLVGLAGGQETQYF. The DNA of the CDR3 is TGTGCCAGCAGCTTAGTTGGACTAGCGGGGGGGCAAGAGACCCAGTACTTC.